This T cell receptor beta chain was found in a study of cytomegalovirus exposure and HLA in healthy donors. Study-wide findings and caveats: Analysis performed later found more than 15,000 TCR beta sequences associated with HLA alleles at 0.05 false discovery rate. Cytomegalovirus-associated TCR beta chains were listed, numbering around 150.

The CDR3 length is 18 residues. Trimming took off 1 base at V and 2 bases at J, with 15 bases between the two ends. In germline, CDR1 is SEHNR, CDR2 FQNEAQ (reference sequence). PCR primers comprised 60 Vbeta and 13 Jbeta primers. The assay was immunoSEQ multiplex PCR, and TCRdb's table has in-frame clones only and misses some. Its table records approximately 120,000 clones. Details on this clone: Antigen: not known.

The chain joins TRBV7-9 to TRBJ1-6; D is unclear. The sequence came from a man aged 18 to 30 in good health and CMV-seronegative. Sequenced input: PBMCs. The CDR3 here is CASSLGALGRTYNSPLHF. The CDR3, as DNA: TGTGCCAGCAGCTTAGGGGCGCTGGGGAGGACCTATAATTCACCCCTCCACTTT.